This TCR beta chain derives from a study of beta chain features in type 1 diabetes. CD45RO/CCR7/CD25/CD127/CD95/CD27 staining was used to isolate CD4+ naive, central memory, regulatory and stem cell-like memory cells by sorting. The table lists this clone with a few counts. As every portion of the isolated RNA was reverse transcribed, the sequencing read expressed TCRB transcripts. TCRdb's copy holds only in-frame clones and misses some; the assay was immunoSEQ multiplex PCR. This sample yields 150,000 to 180,000 clones, of which about 7.3% are seen a single time; 0.65% belongs to the top ten. Sequenced material: central memory CD4+ T cells from blood. The TCR was taken from a man younger than 35 in good health.

CDR3 in DNA: TGTGCCAGCAGCTTTAGCGGGAGCGGCTACGAGCAGTACTTC. It is translated as CASSFSGSGYEQYF. The rearrangement links TRBV7-8 to TRBJ2-7; 9 nucleotides line up with TRBD2. The trim removed 3 bases at V and 3 bases at J, leaving 3 bases unmatched. The CDR3 is 14 amino acids. From germline, CDR1 is SGHVS and CDR2 FQNEAQ.